The present TCR beta chain was sequenced within a study of T cells in tuberculosis. Profiled with immunoSEQ multiplex PCR; TCRdb holds only in-frame clones, not every one. The data show more than 20,000 clones, around 91% seen once. The V gene's germline CDR1 is LNHNV and CDR2 YYDKDF (reference sequence). The CDR3 length is 14 residues. Trimming at V came to 9 bases and at J to 6 bases, leaving 9 bases not matched to a gene. Sequences were obtained from PBMCs. V and J are TRBV15 and TRBJ2-3; 10 nucleotides line up with TRBD1. This clonotype was obtained from a donor between 10 and 35 years old with latent tuberculosis or without tuberculosis infection. Here the CDR3 reads CATATGGEQDTQYF. The CDR3 bases are TGTGCCACTGCGACAGGGGGCGAGCAGGATACGCAGTATTTT.